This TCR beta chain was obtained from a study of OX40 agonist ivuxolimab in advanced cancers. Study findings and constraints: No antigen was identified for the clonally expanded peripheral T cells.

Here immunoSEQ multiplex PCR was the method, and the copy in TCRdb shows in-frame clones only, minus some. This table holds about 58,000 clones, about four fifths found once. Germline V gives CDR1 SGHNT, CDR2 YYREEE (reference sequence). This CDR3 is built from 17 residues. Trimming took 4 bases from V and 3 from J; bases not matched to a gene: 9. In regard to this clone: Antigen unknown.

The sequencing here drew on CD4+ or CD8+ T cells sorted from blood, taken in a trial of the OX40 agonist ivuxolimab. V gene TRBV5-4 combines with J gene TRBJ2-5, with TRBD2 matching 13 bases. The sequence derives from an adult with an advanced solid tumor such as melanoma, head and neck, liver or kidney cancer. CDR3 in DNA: TGTGCCAGCAGCCGAGCAAAACTAGCGGGAGGGAAAGAGACCCAGTACTTC. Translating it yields CASSRAKLAGGKETQYF.